The 26 T cell receptor beta chains below were found in one sample sequenced in a study of monozygotic twins with inflammatory bowel disease. TCRdb reanalyzed the 5' RACE reads and collapses them to one entry per CDR3 protein, without DNA. The sample has some 150,000 distinct CDR3 sequences. The sample consisted of blood. The receptors derive from a human donor with ulcerative colitis or Crohn's disease, or a healthy co-twin of an affected twin (not recorded which).

The chain is built from TRBV9 and TRBJ1-1. Germline assignment: CDR1 SGDLS and CDR2 YYNGEE. The CDR3 extends over 14 amino acids. CDR3 sequence: CASSANPLNTEAFF.

This chain links TRBV4-1 with TRBJ1-5; as DNA is missing, the TRBD1 call by TCRdb cannot be tested. This CDR3 is built from 15 residues. Germline lookup yields CDR1 MGHRA and CDR2 YSYEKL. The CDR3 loop is CASSHGTGIYQPQHF.

The chain carries TRBV5-1 and TRBJ1-5; TCRdb's assignment of TRBD1 cannot be checked, as there is no DNA. Per the germline V gene, CDR1 is SGHRS and CDR2 is YFSETQ. The CDR3 has 14 amino acids. The CDR3 loop is CASSADTAGQPQHF.

The chain employs TRBV6-2 or TRBV6-3 and TRBJ2-2; absent DNA, TCRdb's TRBD2 call cannot be checked. The CDR3 extends over 18 amino acids. CDR1 is MNHEY, CDR2 SVGEGT, per germline. Here the CDR3 reads CASSPPGTSGRSRGELFF.

The chain employs TRBV20-1 and TRBJ2-7; TCRdb designates TRBD1, a call that cannot be tested without DNA. Looked up from germline, CDR1 is DFQATT and CDR2 is SNEGSKA (reference sequence). The CDR3 is made up of 12 amino acids. CDR3 in amino acids: CSAGKSVYEQYF.

This chain connects TRBV9 to TRBJ2-2; the D call of TRBD1 rests on TCRdb alone, since no DNA is present to check it. CDR1 and CDR2 (germline): SGDLS, YYNGEE. There are 17 residues in the CDR3. The CDR3 region is CASSVEIGGGETGELFF.

V is TRBV20-1 and J is TRBJ2-5; no DNA is available, so the TRBD2 call from TCRdb remains unchecked. The germline V gene has CDR1 DFQATT and CDR2 SNEGSKA (reference sequence). The CDR3 runs 15 residues. The CDR3 sequence is CSARAPSGSGETQYF.

The CDR3 loop is CASSDPDRGPYEQYF. This chain links TRBV10-2 with TRBJ2-7; TCRdb selects TRBD1, and the lack of DNA leaves this call unchecked. Germline V CDR1 and CDR2: WSHSY, SAAADI. This CDR3 is 15 amino acids long.

The V and J genes are TRBV7-9 and TRBJ2-5; the D call of TRBD2 rests on TCRdb alone, since no DNA is present to check it. The length of the CDR3 is 14 residues. Germline V gives CDR1 SEHNR, CDR2 FQNEAQ (reference sequence). CDR3: CASSSPGLAETQYF.

The chain is built from TRBV6-2 or TRBV6-3 and TRBJ2-5. Germline V lookup: CDR1 MNHEY, CDR2 SVGEGT. The CDR3 consists of 13 residues. The CDR3 loop is CASRENYQETQYF.

The CDR3 loop reads CASSLVDRNEQFF. The V gene is TRBV5-6, the J gene TRBJ2-1. CDR1 SGHDT and CDR2 YYEEEE come from the germline V gene. The CDR3 is 13 residues long.

The chain couples TRBV27 to TRBJ2-7; TCRdb reports TRBD2, a call that lacks DNA to check it against. Germline V gene lookup returns CDR1 MNHEY and CDR2 SMNVEV (reference sequence). The CDR3 contains 16 residues. This CDR3 is CASSLLLAGGLDEQYF.

This chain uses TRBV20-1 with TRBJ2-1; with no DNA, the TCRdb D assignment of TRBD2 cannot be verified. This CDR3 spans 16 amino acids. Germline V gene sequence: CDR1 DFQATT, CDR2 SNEGSKA (reference sequence). This CDR3 reads CSARLADLSSYNEQFF.

The chain carries TRBV7-3 and TRBJ2-2; TCRdb's assignment of TRBD1 cannot be checked, as there is no DNA. There are 16 residues in the CDR3. Germline assignment: CDR1 SGHTA and CDR2 FQGTGA. CDR3: CASSSRQGAYTGELFF.

V usage is TRBV11-1 and J usage is TRBJ1-5; TCRdb outputs TRBD1, but without DNA this stays unchecked. The germline V gene encodes CDR1 SGHAT and CDR2 FQDESV (reference sequence). CDR3 length equals 18 residues. The CDR3 sequence: CASSHDGKTQGLNQPQHF.

The chain carries TRBV28 and TRBJ2-1. This CDR3 has 12 residues. Germline CDR1 MDHEN, CDR2 SYDVKM. The CDR3 sequence is CASTVRANEQFF.

This rearrangement joins TRBV5-1 to TRBJ2-1; TCRdb names TRBD1, which stays unverified in the absence of DNA. In germline, CDR1 is SGHRS, CDR2 YFSETQ. This CDR3 contains 15 residues. Here the CDR3 reads CASSNTGGSGNEQFF.

The CDR3: CASSYSRVQGPNEKLFF. The gene calls are TRBV6-5 and TRBJ1-4; TCRdb selects TRBD1, and the lack of DNA leaves this call unchecked. Per germline, CDR1 MNHEY and CDR2 SVGAGI. The length of the CDR3 is 17 residues.

The CDR3 sequence is CSATVDSSNTEAFF. V usage is TRBV20-1 and J usage is TRBJ1-1; TCRdb's D gene call, TRBD1, goes unchecked for lack of DNA. In germline, CDR1 is DFQATT, CDR2 SNEGSKA (reference sequence). This CDR3 contains 14 residues.

This sequence joins TRBV15 and TRBJ2-1; TCRdb selects TRBD1, and the lack of DNA leaves this call unchecked. The CDR3 extends over 14 amino acids. The germline gives CDR1 LNHNV, CDR2 YYDKDF (reference sequence). CDR3 sequence: CATSMDTKYNEQFF.

V and J are TRBV18 and TRBJ1-6. The CDR3 is 17 amino acids. CDR1 and CDR2 (germline): KGHSH, LQKENI. CDR3 sequence reads: CASSPFTGSSYNSPLHF.

V is TRBV7-2 and J is TRBJ2-1; the TRBD2 assignment by TCRdb is unverifiable without DNA. The CDR3 consists of 16 residues. Per germline, CDR1 SGHTA and CDR2 FQGNSA. CDR3 loop: CASSLAGTSAHNEQFF. Full variable domain (outside the CDR3, taken from reference TRBV7-2 and TRBJ2-1): GAGVSQSPSNKVTEKGKDVELRCDPISGHTALYWYRQSLGQGLEFLIYFQGNSAPDKSGLPSDRFSAERTGGSVSTLTIQRTQQEDSAVYLCASSLAGTSAHNEQFFGPGTRLTVL.

This chain links TRBV20-1 with TRBJ1-5; TCRdb designates TRBD1, a call that cannot be tested without DNA. Germline loops: CDR1 DFQATT, CDR2 SNEGSKA (reference sequence). The CDR3 is 14 residues long. The CDR3 sequence is CSATVQGPEEPQHF.

The chain is built from TRBV5-1 and TRBJ2-5; without DNA, the TCRdb call of TRBD1 cannot be checked. Germline V CDR1 and CDR2: SGHRS, YFSETQ. The CDR3 is 18 residues long. The CDR3 loop reads CASSLAPTAPQYQETQYF. The whole variable domain, remainder taken from reference TRBV5-1 and TRBJ2-5, is KAGVTQTPRYLIKTRGQQVTLSCSPISGHRSVSWYQQTPGQGLQFLFEYFSETQRNKGNFPGRFSGRQFSNSRSEMNVSTLELGDSALYLCASSLAPTAPQYQETQYFGPGTRLLVL.

The chain recombines TRBV9 with TRBJ2-1; the TRBD2 assignment by TCRdb is unverifiable without DNA. CDR3 size: 13 residues. Germline CDR1 SGDLS, CDR2 YYNGEE. This chain's CDR3 is CASSVPTSSEQFF.

The chain employs TRBV28 and TRBJ2-7. CDR1 MDHEN and CDR2 SYDVKM come from the germline V gene. The CDR3 runs to 14 residues. CDR3 protein: CASSFPSRFNEQYF.